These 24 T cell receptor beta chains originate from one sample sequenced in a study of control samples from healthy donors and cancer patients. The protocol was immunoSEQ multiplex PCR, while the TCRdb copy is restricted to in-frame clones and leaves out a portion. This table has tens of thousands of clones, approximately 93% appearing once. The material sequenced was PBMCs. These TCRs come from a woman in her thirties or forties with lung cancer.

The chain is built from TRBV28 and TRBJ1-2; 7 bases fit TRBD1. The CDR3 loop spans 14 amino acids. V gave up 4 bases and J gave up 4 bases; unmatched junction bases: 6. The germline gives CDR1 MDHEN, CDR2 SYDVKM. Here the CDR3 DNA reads TGTGCCAGCAGTTCTCGACAGGGATTCTATGGCTACACCTTC. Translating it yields CASSSRQGFYGYTF.

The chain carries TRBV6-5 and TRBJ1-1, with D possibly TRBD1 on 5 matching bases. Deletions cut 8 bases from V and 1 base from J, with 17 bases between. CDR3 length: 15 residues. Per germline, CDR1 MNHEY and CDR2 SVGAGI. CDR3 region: CASHSTPGGNTEAFF. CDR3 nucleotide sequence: TGTGCCAGCCACTCCACCCCGGGGGGGAACACTGAAGCTTTCTTT.

CDR3 nucleotide sequence: TGTGCCAGCAGCGTAGGAGGAGAGACCCAGTACTTC. Translating it yields CASSVGGETQYF. This chain uses TRBV9 with TRBJ2-5; D is undetermined. Germline V gene sequence: CDR1 SGDLS, CDR2 YYNGEE. V was trimmed by 0 bases and J by 4 bases, leaving 4 bases between them. The CDR3 contains 12 residues.

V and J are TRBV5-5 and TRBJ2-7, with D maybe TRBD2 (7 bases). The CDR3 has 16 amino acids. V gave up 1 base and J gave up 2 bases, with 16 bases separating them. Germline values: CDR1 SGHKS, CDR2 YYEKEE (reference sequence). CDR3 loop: CASSLFGGAKPYEQYF. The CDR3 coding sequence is TGTGCCAGCAGCTTGTTTGGGGGGGCCAAGCCCTACGAGCAGTACTTC.

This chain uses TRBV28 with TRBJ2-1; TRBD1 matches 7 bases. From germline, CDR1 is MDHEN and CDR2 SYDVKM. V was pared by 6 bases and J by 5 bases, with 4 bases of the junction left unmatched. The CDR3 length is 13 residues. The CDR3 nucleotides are TGTGCCAGCAGGGGTGGACAGGACAATGAGCAGTTCTTC. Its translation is CASRGGQDNEQFF.

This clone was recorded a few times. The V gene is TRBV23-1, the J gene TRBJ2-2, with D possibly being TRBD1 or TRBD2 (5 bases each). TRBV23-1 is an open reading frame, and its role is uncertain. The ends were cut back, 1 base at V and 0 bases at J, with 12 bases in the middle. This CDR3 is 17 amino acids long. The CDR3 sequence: CASSQWGKAPNTGELFF. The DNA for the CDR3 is TGCGCCAGCAGTCAATGGGGGAAGGCCCCGAACACCGGGGAGCTGTTTTTT.

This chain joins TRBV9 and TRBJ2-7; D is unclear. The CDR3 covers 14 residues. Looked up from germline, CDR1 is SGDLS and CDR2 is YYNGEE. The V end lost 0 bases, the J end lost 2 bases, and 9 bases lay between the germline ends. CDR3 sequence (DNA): TGTGCCAGCAGCGTAGGTTGGCAGCCCTACGAGCAGTACTTC. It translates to CASSVGWQPYEQYF.

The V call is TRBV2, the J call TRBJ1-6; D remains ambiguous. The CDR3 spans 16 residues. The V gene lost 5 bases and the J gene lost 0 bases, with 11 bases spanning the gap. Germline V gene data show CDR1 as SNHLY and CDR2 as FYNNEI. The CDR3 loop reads CASSPGSSSYNSPLHF. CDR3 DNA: TGTGCCAGCAGTCCGGGTTCTAGCTCCTATAATTCACCCCTCCACTTT. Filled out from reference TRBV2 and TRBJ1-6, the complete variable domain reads EPEVTQTPSHQVTQMGQEVILRCVPISNHLYFYWYRQILGQKVEFLVSFYNNEISEKSEIFDDQFSVERPDGSNFTLKIRSTKLEDSAMYFCASSPGSSSYNSPLHFGNGTRLTVT.

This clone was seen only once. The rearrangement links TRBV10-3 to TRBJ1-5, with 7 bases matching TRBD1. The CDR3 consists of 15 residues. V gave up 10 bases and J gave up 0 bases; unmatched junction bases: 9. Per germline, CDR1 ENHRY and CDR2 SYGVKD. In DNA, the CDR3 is TGTGCCACCGGAACAGGGGATTATAGCAATCAGCCCCAGCATTTT. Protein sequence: CATGTGDYSNQPQHF.

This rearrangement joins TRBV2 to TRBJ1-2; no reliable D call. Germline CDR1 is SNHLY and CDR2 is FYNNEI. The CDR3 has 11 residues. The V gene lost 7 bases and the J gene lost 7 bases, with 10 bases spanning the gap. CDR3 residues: CASNLSRGYTF. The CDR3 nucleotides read TGTGCCAGCAACCTCTCTCGTGGCTACACCTTC. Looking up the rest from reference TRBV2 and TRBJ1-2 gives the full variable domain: EPEVTQTPSHQVTQMGQEVILRCVPISNHLYFYWYRQILGQKVEFLVSFYNNEISEKSEIFDDQFSVERPDGSNFTLKIRSTKLEDSAMYFCASNLSRGYTFGSGTRLTVV.

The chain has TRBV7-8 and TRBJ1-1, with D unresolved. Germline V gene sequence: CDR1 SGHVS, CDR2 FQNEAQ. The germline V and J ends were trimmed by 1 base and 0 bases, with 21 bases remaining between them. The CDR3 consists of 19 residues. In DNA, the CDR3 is TGTGCCAGCAGCTTAGATGGTATTTTCGGAGCAGCAATGAACACTGAAGCTTTCTTT. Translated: CASSLDGIFGAAMNTEAFF.

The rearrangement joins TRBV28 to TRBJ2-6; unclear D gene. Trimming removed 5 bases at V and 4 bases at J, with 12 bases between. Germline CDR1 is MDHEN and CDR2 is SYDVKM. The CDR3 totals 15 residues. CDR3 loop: CASSQTYSGANVLTF. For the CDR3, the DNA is TGTGCCAGCAGTCAAACGTACTCCGGGGCCAACGTCCTGACTTTC.

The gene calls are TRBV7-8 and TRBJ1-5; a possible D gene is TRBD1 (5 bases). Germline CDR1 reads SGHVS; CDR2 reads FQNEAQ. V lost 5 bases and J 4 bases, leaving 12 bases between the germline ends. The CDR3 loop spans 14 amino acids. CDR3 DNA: TGTGCCAGCAGCGCCGTCTGGGGGAATCAGCCCCAGCATTTT. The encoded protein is CASSAVWGNQPQHF.

DNA of the CDR3: TGTGCCAGTAGGGCCGGGACAGGGCAAACTGAAGCTTTCTTT. Protein product: CASRAGTGQTEAFF. The chain uses TRBV19 and TRBJ1-1, with TRBD1 identical over 9 bases. The CDR3 totals 14 residues. Germline V gene sequence: CDR1 LNHDA, CDR2 SQIVND (reference sequence). Unmatched junction bases numbered 7, after V lost 6 bases and J lost 5 bases.

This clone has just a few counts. This chain's CDR3 is CASSLRWGGGEKLFF. As DNA, the CDR3 is TGTGCCAGCAGTTTACGTTGGGGAGGTGGGGAAAAACTGTTTTTT. This rearrangement joins TRBV27 to TRBJ1-4; D unclear. This CDR3 is built from 15 residues. V gave up 2 bases and J gave up 8 bases, with 15 bases separating them. CDR1 MNHEY and CDR2 SMNVEV come from the germline V gene (reference sequence).

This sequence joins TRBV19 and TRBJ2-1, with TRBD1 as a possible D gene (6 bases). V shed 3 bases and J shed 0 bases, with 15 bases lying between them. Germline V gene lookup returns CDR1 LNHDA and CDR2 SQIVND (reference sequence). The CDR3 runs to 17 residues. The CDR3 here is CASSINGQGFSYNEQFF. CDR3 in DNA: TGTGCCAGTAGTATCAACGGGCAGGGGTTCTCCTACAATGAGCAGTTCTTC.

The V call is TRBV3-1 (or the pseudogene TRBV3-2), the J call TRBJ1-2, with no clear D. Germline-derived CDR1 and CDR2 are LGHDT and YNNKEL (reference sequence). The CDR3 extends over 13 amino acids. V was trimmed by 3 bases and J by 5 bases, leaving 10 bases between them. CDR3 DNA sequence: TGTGCCAGCAGCCACCGATCCCATTATGGCTACACCTTC. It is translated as CASSHRSHYGYTF.

The CDR3 sequence: CASSLAQATNEKLFF. The CDR3 nucleotides read TGTGCCAGCAGCTTAGCACAGGCAACTAATGAAAAACTGTTTTTT. V usage is TRBV11-2 and J usage is TRBJ1-4, with D maybe TRBD1 (5 bases). Germline CDR1 SGHAT, CDR2 FQNNGV. V gave up 1 base and J gave up 0 bases, with 6 bases separating them. The CDR3 length is 15 residues.

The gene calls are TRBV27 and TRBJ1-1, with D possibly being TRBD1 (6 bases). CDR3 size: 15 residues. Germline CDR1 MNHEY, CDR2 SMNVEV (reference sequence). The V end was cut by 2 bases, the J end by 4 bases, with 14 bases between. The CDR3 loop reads CASSLRYREGTEAFF. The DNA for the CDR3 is TGTGCCAGCAGTTTACGCTACAGGGAGGGCACTGAAGCTTTCTTT.

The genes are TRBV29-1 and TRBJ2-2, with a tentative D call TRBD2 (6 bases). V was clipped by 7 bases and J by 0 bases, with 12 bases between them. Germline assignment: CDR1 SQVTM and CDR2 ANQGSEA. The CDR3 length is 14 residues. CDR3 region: CSARRATNTGELFF. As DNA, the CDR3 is TGCAGCGCCCGGAGGGCGACGAACACCGGGGAGCTGTTTTTT.

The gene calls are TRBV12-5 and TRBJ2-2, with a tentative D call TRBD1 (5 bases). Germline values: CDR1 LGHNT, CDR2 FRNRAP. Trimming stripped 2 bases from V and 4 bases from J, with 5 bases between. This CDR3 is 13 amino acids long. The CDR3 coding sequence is TGTGCTAGTGGTTTGACAGGCACCGGGGAGCTGTTTTTT. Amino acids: CASGLTGTGELFF.

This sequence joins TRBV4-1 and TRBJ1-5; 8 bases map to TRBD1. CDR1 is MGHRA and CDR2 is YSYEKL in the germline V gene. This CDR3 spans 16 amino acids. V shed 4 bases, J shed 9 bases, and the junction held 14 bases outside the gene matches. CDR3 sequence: CASSPHSGQAPWPQHF. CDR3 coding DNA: TGCGCCAGCAGCCCTCACTCGGGACAGGCCCCCTGGCCCCAGCATTTT.

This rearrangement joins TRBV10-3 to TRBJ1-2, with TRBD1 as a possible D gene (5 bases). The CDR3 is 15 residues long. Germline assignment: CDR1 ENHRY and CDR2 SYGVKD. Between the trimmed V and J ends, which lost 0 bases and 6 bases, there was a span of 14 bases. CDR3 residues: CAISESAAGSNGYTF. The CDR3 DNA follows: TGTGCCATCAGTGAGTCGGCGGCAGGGAGTAATGGCTACACCTTC.

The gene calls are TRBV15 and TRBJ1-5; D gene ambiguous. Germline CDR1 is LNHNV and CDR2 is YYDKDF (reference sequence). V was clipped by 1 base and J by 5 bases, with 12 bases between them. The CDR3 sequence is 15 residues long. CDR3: CATSRAARVDQPQHF. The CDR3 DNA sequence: TGTGCCACCAGCAGAGCCGCAAGAGTGGATCAGCCCCAGCATTTT. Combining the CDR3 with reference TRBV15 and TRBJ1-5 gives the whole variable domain DAMVIQNPRYQVTQFGKPVTLSCSQTLNHNVMYWYQQKSSQAPKLLFHYYDKDFNNEADTPDNFQSRRPNTSFCFLDIRSPGLGDTAMYLCATSRAARVDQPQHFGDGTRLSIL.